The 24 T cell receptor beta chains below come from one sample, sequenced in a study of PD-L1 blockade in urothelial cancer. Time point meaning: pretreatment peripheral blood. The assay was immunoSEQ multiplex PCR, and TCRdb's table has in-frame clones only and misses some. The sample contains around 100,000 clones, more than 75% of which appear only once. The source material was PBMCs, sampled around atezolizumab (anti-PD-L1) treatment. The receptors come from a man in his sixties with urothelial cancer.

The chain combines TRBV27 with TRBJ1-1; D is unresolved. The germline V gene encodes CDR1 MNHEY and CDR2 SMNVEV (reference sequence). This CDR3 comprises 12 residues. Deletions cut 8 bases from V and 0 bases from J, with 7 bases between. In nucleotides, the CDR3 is TGTGCCAGCGGGCGTATGAACACTGAAGCTTTCTTT. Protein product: CASGRMNTEAFF.

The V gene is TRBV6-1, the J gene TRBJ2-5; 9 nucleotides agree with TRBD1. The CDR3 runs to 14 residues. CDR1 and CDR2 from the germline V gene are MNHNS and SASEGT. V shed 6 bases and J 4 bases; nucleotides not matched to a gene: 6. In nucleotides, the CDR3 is TGTGCCAGCAGCGCGGGACAGGGAAGAGAGACCCAGTACTTC. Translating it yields CASSAGQGRETQYF.

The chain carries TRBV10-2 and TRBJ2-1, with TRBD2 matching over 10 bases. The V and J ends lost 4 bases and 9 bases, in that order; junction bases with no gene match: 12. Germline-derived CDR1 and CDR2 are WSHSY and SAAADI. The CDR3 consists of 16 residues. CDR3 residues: CASSGLAGGAGGEQFF. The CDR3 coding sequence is TGCGCCAGCAGTGGGTTAGCGGGAGGAGCCGGGGGTGAGCAGTTCTTC.

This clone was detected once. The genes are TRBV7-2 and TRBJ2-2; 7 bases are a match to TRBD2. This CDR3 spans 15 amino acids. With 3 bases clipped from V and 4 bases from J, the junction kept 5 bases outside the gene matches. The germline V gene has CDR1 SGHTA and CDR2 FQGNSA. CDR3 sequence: CASSLGGWVTGELFF. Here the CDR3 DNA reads TGTGCCAGCAGCTTGGGGGGGTGGGTCACCGGGGAGCTGTTTTTT.

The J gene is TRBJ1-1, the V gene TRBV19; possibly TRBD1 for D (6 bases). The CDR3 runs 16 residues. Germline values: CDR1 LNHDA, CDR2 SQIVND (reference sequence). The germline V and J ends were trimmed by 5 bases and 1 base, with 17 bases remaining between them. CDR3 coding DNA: TGTGCCAGTAGTGTTGGACCGGGACAACAGAACACTGAAGCTTTCTTT. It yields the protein CASSVGPGQQNTEAFF.

The CDR3 sequence: CASSFKGLAGGDTQYF. The CDR3 DNA reads TGTGCCAGCAGCTTCAAAGGACTAGCGGGAGGAGATACGCAGTATTTT. This chain connects TRBV5-6 to TRBJ2-3; 14 nucleotides match TRBD2. CDR3 length equals 16 residues. Germline V CDR1 and CDR2: SGHDT, YYEEEE. J was trimmed by 5 bases and V by 2 bases; bases with no gene match: 4. Using reference TRBV5-6 and TRBJ2-3 for the parts outside the CDR3, the full variable domain is DAGVTQSPTHLIKTRGQQVTLRCSPKSGHDTVSWYQQALGQGPQFIFQYYEEEERQRGNFPDRFSGHQFPNYSSELNVNALLLGDSALYLCASSFKGLAGGDTQYFGPGTRLTVL.

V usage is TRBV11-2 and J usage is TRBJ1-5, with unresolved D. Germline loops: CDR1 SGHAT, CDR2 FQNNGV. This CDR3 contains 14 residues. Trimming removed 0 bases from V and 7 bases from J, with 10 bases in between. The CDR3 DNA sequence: TGTGCCAGCAGCTTAGAGGGCGCCTGGCAGCCCCAGCATTTT. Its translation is CASSLEGAWQPQHF.

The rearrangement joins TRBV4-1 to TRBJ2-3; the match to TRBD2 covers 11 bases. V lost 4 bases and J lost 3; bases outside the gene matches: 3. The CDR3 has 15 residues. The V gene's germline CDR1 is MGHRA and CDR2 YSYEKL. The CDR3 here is CASSLTSGTTDTQYF. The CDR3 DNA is TGCGCCAGCAGCCTGACTAGCGGGACGACAGATACGCAGTATTTT.

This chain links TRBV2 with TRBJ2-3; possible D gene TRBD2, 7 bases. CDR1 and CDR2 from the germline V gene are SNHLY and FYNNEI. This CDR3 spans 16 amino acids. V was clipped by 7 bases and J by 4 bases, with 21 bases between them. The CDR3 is CASNWGGEGDADTQYF. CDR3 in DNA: TGTGCCAGCAACTGGGGGGGCGAAGGGGACGCAGATACGCAGTATTTT. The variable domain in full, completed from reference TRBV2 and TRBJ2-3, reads EPEVTQTPSHQVTQMGQEVILRCVPISNHLYFYWYRQILGQKVEFLVSFYNNEISEKSEIFDDQFSVERPDGSNFTLKIRSTKLEDSAMYFCASNWGGEGDADTQYFGPGTRLTVL.

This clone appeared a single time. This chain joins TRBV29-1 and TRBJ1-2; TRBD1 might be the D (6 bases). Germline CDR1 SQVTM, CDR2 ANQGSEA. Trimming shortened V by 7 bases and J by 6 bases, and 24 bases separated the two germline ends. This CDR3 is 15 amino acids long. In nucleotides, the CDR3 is TGCAGCGAGCCGGGACAACACAATGCCCGAAATGGCTACACCTTC. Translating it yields CSEPGQHNARNGYTF.

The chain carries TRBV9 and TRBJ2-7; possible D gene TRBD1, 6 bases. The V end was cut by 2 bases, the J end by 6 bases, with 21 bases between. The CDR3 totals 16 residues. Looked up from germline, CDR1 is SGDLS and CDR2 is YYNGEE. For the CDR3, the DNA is TGTGCCAGCAGCGTCCGCGCAGGACAGACCGGAGGCGAGCAGTACTTC. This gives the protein CASSVRAGQTGGEQYF.

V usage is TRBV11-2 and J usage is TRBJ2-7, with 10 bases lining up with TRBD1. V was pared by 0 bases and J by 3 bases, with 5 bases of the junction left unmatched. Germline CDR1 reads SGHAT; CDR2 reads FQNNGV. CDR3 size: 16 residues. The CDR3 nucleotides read TGTGCCAGCAGCTTAGACCGGGACAGGGGACTCTACGAGCAGTACTTC. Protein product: CASSLDRDRGLYEQYF.

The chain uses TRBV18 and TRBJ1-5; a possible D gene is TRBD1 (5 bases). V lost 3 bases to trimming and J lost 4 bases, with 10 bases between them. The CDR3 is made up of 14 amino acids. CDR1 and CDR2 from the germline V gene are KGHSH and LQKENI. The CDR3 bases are TGTGCCAGCTCACCGACAGAACTAAATCAGCCCCAGCATTTT. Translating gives CASSPTELNQPQHF. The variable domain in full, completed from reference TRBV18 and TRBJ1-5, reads NAGVMQNPRHLVRRRGQEARLRCSPMKGHSHVYWYRQLPEEGLKFMVYLQKENIIDESGMPKERFSAEFPKEGPSILRIQQVVRGDSAAYFCASSPTELNQPQHFGDGTRLSIL.

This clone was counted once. Here the CDR3 reads CASRGDQQGGEQYF. CDR3 DNA sequence: TGCGCCAGCAGAGGGGATCAACAGGGCGGCGAGCAGTACTTC. The V gene is TRBV5-1, the J gene TRBJ2-7, with a tentative D call TRBD1 (6 bases). The V end was cut by 5 bases, the J end by 6 bases, with 18 bases between. Germline V CDR1 and CDR2: SGHRS, YFSETQ. This CDR3 region has 14 residues.

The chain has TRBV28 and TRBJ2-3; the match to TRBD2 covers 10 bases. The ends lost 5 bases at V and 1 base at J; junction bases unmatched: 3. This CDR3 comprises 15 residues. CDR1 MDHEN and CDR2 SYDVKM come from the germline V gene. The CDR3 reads CASSTGTSGTDTQYF. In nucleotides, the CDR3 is TGTGCCAGCAGTACGGGGACTAGCGGCACAGATACGCAGTATTTT.

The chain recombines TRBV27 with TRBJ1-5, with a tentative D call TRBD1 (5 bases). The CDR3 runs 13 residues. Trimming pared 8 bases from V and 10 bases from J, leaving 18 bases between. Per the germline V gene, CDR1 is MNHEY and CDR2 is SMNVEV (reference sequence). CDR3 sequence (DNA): TGTGCCAGCTCCTTAGAAGGGGCCGACCCCCAGCATTTT. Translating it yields CASSLEGADPQHF.

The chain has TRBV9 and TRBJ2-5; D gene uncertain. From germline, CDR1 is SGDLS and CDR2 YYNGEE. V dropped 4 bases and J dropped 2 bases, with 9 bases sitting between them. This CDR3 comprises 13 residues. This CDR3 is CASSQQTQETQYF. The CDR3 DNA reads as TGTGCCAGCAGCCAGCAGACTCAAGAGACCCAGTACTTC.

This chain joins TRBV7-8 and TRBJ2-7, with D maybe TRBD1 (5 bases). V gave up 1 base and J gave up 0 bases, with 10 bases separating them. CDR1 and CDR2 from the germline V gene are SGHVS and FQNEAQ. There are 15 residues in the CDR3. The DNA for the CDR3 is TGTGCCAGCAGCTTAGGCAGGGCCAACTCCTACGAGCAGTACTTC. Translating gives CASSLGRANSYEQYF.

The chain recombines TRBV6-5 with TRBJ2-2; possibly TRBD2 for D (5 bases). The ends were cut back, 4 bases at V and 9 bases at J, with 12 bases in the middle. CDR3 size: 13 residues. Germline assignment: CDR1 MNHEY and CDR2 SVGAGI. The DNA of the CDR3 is TGTGCCAGCAGTTCCAGTGGAGGCTGGGAGCTGTTTTTT. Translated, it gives CASSSSGGWELFF.

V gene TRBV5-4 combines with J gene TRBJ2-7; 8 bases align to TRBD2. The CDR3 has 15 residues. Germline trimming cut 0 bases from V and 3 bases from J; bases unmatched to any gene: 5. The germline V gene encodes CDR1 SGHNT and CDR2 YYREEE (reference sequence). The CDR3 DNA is TGTGCCAGCAGCTTGGCAGGACTAGCCCTCTACGAGCAGTACTTC. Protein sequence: CASSLAGLALYEQYF. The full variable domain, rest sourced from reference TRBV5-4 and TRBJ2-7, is ETGVTQSPTHLIKTRGQQVTLRCSSQSGHNTVSWYQQALGQGPQFIFQYYREEENGRGNFPPRFSGLQFPNYSSELNVNALELDDSALYLCASSLAGLALYEQYFGPGTRLTVT.

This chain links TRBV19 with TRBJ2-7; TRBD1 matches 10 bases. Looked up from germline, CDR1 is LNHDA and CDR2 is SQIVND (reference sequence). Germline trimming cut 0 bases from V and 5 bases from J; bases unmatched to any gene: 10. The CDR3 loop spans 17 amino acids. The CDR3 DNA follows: TGTGCCAGTAGTATAGACTGGGGACAGGGGAATAAAGACGAGCAGTACTTC. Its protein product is CASSIDWGQGNKDEQYF.

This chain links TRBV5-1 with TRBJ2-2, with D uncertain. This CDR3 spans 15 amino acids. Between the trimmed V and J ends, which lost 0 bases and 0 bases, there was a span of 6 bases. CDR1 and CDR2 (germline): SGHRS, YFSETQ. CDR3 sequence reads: CASSLELTNTGELFF. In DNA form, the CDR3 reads TGCGCCAGCAGCTTGGAATTAACGAACACCGGGGAGCTGTTTTTT.

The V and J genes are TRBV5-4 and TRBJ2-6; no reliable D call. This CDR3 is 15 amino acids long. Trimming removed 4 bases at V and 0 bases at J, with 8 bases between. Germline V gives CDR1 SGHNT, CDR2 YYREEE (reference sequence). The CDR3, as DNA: TGTGCCAGCAGCACAGTGAGCTCTGGGGCCAACGTCCTGACTTTC. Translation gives CASSTVSSGANVLTF.

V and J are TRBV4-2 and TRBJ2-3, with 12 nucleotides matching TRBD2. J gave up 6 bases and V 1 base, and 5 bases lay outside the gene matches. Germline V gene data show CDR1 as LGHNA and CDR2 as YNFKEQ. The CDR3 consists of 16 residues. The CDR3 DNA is TGTGCCAGCAGCCAAGCTAGCGGGGGGGCCGGTGATACGCAGTATTTT. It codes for CASSQASGGAGDTQYF.